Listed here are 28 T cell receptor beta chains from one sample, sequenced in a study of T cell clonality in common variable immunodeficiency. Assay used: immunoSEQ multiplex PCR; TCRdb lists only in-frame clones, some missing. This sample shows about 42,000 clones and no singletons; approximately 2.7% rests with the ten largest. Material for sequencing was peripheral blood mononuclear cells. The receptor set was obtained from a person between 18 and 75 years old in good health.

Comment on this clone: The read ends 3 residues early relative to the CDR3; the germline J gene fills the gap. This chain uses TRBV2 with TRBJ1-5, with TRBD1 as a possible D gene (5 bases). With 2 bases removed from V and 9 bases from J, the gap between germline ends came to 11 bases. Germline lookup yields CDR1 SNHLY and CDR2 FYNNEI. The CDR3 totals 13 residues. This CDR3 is CASSERNRRPQHF. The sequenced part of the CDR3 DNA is TGTGCCAGCAGTGAAAGAAACAGGCGGCCC.

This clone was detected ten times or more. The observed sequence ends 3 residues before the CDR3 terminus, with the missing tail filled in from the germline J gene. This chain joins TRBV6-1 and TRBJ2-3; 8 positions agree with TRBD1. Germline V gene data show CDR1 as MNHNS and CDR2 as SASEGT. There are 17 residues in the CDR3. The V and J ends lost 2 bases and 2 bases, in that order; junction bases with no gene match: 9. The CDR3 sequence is CASSEPQGVVYTDTQYF. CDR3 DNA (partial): TGTGCCAGCAGTGAACCACAGGGGGTTGTCTACACAGATACG.

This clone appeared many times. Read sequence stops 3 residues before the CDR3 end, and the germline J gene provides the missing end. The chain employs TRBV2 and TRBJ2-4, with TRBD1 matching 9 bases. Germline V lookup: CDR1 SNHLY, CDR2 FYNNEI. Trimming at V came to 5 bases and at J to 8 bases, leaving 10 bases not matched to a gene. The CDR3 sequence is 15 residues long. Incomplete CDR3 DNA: TGTGCCAGCAGTCTCCGGGACAGGGCATTGGACATT. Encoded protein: CASSLRDRALDI. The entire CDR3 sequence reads CASSLRDRALDIQYF.

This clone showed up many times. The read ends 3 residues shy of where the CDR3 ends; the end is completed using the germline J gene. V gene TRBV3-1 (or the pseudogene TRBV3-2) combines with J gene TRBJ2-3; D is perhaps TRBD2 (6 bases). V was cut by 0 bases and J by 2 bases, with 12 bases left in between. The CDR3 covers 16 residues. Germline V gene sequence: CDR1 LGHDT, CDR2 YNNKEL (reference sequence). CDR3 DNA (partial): TGTGCCAGCAGCCAAGATGGGGTAGCGGTCACAGATACG. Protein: CASSQDGVAVTDT. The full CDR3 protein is CASSQDGVAVTDTQYF.

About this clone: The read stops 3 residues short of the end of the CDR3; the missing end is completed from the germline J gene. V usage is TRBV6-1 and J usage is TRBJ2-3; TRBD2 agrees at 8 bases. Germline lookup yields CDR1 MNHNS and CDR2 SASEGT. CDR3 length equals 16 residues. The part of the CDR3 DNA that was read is TGTGCCAGCAGTGAAGACAATAGCGGGATAAAAGAGACG. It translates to CASSEDNSGIKET. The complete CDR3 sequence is CASSEDNSGIKETQYF.

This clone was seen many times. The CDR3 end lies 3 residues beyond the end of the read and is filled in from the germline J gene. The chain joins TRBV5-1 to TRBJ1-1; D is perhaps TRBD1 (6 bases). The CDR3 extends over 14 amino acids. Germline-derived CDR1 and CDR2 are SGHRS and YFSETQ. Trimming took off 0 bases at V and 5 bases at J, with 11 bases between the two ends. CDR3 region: CASSLGGRGTEAFF. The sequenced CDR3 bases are TGCGCCAGCAGCTTGGGGGGGCGAGGAACTGAA.

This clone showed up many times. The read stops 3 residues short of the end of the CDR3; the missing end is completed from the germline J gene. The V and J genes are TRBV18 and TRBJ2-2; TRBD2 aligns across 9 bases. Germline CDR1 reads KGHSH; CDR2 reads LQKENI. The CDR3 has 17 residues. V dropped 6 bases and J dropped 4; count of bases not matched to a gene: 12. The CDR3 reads CASSRLADIIATGELFF. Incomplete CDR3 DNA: TGTGCCAGCTCCAGACTAGCGGACATAATCGCCACCGGGGAG.

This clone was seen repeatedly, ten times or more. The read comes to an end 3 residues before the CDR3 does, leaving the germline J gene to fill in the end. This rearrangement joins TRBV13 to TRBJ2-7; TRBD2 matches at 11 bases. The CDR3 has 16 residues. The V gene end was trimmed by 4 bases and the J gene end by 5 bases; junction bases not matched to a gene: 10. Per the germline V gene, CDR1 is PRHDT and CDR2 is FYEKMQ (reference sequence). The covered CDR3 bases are TGTGCCAGCAGCTCCCACACACTAGCGGGAGATGACGAG. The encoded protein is CASSSHTLAGDDE. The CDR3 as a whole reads CASSSHTLAGDDEQYF.

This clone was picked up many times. The covered CDR3 bases are TGCGCCAGCAGCGGCTTTCCCAGCTCCTACGAG. Protein: CASSGFPSSYE. In full, the CDR3 reads CASSGFPSSYEQYF. V gene TRBV5-1 combines with J gene TRBJ2-7; D is undetermined. The read terminates 3 residues before the CDR3 end, so the remaining end is supplied by the germline J gene. CDR3 length equals 14 residues. V was shortened by 4 bases and J by 0 bases, with 11 bases between the two germline ends. CDR1 and CDR2 from the germline V gene are SGHRS and YFSETQ.

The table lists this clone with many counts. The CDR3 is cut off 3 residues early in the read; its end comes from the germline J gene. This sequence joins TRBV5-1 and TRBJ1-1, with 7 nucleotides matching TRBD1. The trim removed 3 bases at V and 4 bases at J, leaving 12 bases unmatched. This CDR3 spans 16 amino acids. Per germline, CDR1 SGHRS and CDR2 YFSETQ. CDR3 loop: CASSSSLGQRTTEAFF. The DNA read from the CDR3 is TGCGCCAGCAGCTCCAGCTTGGGACAGCGGACCACTGAA.

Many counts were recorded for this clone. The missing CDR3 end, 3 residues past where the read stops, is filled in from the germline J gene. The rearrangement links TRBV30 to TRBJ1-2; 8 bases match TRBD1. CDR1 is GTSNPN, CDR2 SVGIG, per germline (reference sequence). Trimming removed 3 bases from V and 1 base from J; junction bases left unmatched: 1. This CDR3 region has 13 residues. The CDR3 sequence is CAWRGQDNYGYTF. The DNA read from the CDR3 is TGTGCCTGGAGGGGACAGGATAACTATGGC.

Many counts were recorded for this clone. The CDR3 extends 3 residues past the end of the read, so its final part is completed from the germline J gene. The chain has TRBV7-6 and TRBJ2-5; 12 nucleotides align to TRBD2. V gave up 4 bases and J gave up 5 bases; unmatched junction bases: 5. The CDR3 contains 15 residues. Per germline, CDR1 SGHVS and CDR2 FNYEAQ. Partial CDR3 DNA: TGTGCCAGCAGCTCCCTAGCGGGAGGGCGCGAGACC. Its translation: CASSSLAGGRET. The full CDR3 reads CASSSLAGGRETQYF.

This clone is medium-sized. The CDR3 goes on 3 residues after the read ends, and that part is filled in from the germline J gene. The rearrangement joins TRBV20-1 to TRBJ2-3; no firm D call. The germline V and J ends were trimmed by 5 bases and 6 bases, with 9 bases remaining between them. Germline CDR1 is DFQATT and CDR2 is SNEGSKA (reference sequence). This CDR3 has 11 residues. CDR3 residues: CSAPLRDTQYF. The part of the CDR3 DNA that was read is TGCAGTGCTCCCCTGAGGGATACG.

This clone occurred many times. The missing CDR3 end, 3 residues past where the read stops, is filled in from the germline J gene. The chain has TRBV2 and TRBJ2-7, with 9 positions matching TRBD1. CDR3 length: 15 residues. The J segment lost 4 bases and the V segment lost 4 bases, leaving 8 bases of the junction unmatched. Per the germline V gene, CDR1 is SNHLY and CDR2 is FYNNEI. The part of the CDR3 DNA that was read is TGTGCCAGCAGTGGGGGGGGACAGGGTCGTTACGAG. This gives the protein CASSGGGQGRYE. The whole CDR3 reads CASSGGGQGRYEQYF.

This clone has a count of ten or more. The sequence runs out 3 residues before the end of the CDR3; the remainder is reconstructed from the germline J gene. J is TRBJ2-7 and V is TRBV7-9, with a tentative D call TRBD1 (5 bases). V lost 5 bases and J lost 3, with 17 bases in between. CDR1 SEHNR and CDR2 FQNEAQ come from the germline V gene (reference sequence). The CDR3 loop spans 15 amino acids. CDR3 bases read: TGTGCCAGCAGCCCCTCGGCAGGGCCTTACTACGAG. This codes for CASSPSAGPYYE. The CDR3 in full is CASSPSAGPYYEQYF.

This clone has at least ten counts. CDR3 DNA (partial): TGCGCCAGCAGCTTGGGCGGCCGGGCAGGGCCCTACGAG. Its translation: CASSLGGRAGPYE. The whole CDR3 protein is CASSLGGRAGPYEQYF. The chain is built from TRBV5-1 and TRBJ2-7, with D perhaps TRBD1 (5 bases). The read terminates 3 residues before the CDR3 end, so the remaining end is supplied by the germline J gene. The CDR3 covers 16 residues. The V gene lost 0 bases and the J gene lost 2 bases, with 15 bases spanning the gap. From germline, CDR1 is SGHRS and CDR2 YFSETQ.

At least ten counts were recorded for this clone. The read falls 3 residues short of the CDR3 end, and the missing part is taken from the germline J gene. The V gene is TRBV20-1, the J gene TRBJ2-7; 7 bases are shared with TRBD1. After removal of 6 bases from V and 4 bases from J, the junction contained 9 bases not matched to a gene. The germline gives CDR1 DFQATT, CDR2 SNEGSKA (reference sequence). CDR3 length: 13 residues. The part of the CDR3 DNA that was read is TGCAGTGCCTTCAAGGGGGCTGGGTACGAG. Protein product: CSAFKGAGYE. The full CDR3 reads CSAFKGAGYEQYF.

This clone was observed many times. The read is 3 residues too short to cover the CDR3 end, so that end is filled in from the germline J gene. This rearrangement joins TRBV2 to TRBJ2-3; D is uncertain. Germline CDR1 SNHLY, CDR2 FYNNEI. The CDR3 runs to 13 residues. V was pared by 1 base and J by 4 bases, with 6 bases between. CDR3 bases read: TGTGCCAGCAGTGAAGAGCGTGCAGATACG. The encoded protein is CASSEERADT. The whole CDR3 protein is CASSEERADTQYF.

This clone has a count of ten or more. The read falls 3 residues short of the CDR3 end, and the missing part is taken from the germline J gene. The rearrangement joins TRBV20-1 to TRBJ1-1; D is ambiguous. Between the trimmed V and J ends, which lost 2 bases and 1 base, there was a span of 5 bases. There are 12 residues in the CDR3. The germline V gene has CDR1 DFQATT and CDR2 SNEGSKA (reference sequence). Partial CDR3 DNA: TGCAGTGCTAGATCCAGGAACACTGAA. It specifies CSARSRNTE. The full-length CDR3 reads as CSARSRNTEAFF.

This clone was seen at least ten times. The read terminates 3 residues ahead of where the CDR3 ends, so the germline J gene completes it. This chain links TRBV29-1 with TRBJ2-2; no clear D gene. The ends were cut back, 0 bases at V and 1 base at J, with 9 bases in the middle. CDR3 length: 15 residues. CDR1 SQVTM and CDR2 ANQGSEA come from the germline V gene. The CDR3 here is CSVEEKSRNTGELFF. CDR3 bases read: TGCAGCGTTGAAGAGAAATCCAGGAACACCGGGGAG.

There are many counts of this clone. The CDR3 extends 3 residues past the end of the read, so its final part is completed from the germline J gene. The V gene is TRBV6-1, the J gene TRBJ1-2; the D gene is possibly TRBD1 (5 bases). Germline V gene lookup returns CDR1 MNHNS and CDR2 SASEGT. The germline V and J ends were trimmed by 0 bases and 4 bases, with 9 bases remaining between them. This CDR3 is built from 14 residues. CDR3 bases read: TGTGCCAGCAGTGAAGCAGGCAGGGCCTATGGC. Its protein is CASSEAGRAYG. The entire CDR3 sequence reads CASSEAGRAYGYTF.

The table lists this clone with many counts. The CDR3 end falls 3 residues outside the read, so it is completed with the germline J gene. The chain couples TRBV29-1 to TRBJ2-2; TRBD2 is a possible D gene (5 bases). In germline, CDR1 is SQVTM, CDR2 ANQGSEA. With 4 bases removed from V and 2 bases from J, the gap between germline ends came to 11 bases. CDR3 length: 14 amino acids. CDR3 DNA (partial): TGCAGCGTTGTGGGAAGCGGAAACACCGGGGAG. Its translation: CSVVGSGNTGE. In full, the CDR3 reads CSVVGSGNTGELFF.

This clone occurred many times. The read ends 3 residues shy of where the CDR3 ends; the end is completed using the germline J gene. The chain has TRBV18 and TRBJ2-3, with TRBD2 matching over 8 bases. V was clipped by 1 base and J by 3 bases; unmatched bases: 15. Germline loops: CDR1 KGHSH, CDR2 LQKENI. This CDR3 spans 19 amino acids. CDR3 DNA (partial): TGTGCCAGCTCACCACTTGAAGCGCGCGGGACTAGTAATACAGATACG. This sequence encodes CASSPLEARGTSNTDT. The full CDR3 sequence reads CASSPLEARGTSNTDTQYF.

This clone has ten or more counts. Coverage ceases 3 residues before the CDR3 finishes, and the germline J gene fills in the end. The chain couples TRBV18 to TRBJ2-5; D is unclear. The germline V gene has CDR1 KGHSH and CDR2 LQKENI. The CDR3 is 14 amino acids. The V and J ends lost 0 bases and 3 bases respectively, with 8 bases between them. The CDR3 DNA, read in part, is TGTGCCAGCTCACCACCGTGGGCCAAAGAGACC. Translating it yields CASSPPWAKET. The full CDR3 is CASSPPWAKETQYF.

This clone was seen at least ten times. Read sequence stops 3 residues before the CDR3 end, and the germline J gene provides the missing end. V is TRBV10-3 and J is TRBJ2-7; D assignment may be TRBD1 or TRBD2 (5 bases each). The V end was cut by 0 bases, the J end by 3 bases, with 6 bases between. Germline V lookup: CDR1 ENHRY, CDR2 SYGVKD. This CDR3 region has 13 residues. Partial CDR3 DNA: TGTGCCATCAGTGAGTCGAGGGGCTACGAG. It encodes CAISESRGYE. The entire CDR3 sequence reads CAISESRGYEQYF.

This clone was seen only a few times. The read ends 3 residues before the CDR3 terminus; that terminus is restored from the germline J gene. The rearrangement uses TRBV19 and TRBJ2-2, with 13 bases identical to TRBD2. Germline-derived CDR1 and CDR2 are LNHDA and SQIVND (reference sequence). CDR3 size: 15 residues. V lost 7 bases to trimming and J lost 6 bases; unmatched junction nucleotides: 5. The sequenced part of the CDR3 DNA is TGTGCCAGTACCCTAGGACTAGCGGGAGCCGGGGAG. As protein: CASTLGLAGAGE. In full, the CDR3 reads CASTLGLAGAGELFF. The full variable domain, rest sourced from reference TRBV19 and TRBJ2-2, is DGGITQSPKYLFRKEGQNVTLSCEQNLNHDAMYWYRQDPGQGLRLIYYSQIVNDFQKGDIAEGYSVSREKKESFPLTVTSAQKNPTAFYLCASTLGLAGAGELFFGEGSRLTVL.

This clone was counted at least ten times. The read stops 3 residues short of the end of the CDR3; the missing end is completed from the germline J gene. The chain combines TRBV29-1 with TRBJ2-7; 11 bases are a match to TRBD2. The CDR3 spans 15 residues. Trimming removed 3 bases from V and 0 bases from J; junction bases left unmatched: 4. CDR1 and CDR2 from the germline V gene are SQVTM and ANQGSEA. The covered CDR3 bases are TGCAGCGTTGACGGACTAGCGGGCCACTCCTACGAG. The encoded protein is CSVDGLAGHSYE. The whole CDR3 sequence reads CSVDGLAGHSYEQYF.

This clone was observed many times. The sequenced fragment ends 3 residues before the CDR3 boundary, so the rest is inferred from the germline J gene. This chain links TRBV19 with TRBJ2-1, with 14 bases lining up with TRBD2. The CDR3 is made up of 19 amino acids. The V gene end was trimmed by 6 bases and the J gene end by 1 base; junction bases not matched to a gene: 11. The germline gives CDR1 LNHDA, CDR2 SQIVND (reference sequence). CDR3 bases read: TGTGCCAGTAGCCCCGGGACTAGCGGGAGCCCCGAATCCTACAATGAG. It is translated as CASSPGTSGSPESYNE. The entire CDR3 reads CASSPGTSGSPESYNEQFF.